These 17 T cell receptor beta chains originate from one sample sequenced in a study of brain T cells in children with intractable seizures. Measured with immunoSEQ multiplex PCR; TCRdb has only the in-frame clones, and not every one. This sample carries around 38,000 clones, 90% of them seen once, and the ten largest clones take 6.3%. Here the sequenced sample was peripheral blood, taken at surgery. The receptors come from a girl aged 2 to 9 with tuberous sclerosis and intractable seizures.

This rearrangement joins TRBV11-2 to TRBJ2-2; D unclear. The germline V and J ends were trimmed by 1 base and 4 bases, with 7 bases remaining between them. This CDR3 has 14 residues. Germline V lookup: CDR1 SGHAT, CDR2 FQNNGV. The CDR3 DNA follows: TGTGCCAGCAGCTTAGCGTGGAGCACCGGGGAGCTGTTTTTT. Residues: CASSLAWSTGELFF. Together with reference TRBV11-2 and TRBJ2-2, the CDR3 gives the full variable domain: EAGVAQSPRYKIIEKRQSVAFWCNPISGHATLYWYQQILGQGPKLLIQFQNNGVVDDSQLPKDRFSAERLKGVDSTLKIQPAKLEDSAVYLCASSLAWSTGELFFGEGSRLTVL.

The CDR3 DNA sequence: TGTGCCAGTAGCCCGACAGGGGGAAATAGTTCACCCCTCCACTTT. The encoded protein is CASSPTGGNSSPLHF. This sequence joins TRBV19 and TRBJ1-6; 9 bases align to TRBD1. With 6 bases clipped from V and 9 bases from J, the junction kept 9 bases outside the gene matches. The CDR3 is 15 residues long. Germline V lookup: CDR1 LNHDA, CDR2 SQIVND (reference sequence).

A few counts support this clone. The CDR3 is CASSYMQGRNTEAFF. CDR3 nucleotides: TGTGCCAGCAGTTACATGCAGGGGCGGAACACTGAAGCTTTCTTT. The V call is TRBV6-5, the J call TRBJ1-1; maybe TRBD1 (6 bases). This CDR3 has 15 residues. V gave up 2 bases and J gave up 1 base, with 11 bases separating them. CDR1 is MNHEY, CDR2 SVGAGI, per germline.

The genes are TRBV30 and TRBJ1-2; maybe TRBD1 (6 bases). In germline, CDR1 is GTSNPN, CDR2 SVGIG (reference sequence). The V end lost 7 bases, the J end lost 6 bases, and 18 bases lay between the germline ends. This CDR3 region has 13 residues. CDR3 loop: CASRTAKVHGYTF. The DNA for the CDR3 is TGTGCCTCTCGGACAGCTAAAGTCCATGGCTACACCTTC.

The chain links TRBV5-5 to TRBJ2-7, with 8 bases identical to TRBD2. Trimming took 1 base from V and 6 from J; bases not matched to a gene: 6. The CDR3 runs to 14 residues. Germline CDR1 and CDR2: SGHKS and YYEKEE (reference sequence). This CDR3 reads CASSLTGGAREQYF. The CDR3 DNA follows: TGTGCCAGCAGCTTGACCGGGGGGGCACGCGAGCAGTACTTC. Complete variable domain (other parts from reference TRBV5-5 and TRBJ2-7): DAGVTQSPTHLIKTRGQQVTLRCSPISGHKSVSWYQQVLGQGPQFIFQYYEKEERGRGNFPDRFSARQFPNYSSELNVNALLLGDSALYLCASSLTGGAREQYFGPGTRLTVT.

CDR3 sequence (DNA): TGCGCCAGCAGCCAAGCCTCGGTGGGGGGAGGCGATCAGCCCCAGCATTTT. Its translation is CASSQASVGGGDQPQHF. The rearrangement links TRBV4-1 to TRBJ1-5; D is possibly TRBD1 (5 bases). V was pared by 1 base and J by 5 bases, with 18 bases between. CDR3 length: 17 residues. Germline V lookup: CDR1 MGHRA, CDR2 YSYEKL.

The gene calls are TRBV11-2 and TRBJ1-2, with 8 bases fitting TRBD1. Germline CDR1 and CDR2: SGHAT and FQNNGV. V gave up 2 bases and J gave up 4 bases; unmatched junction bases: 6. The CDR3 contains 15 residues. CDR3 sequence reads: CASSLTGTGIYGYTF. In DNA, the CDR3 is TGTGCCAGCAGCTTAACCGGGACAGGAATCTATGGCTACACCTTC.

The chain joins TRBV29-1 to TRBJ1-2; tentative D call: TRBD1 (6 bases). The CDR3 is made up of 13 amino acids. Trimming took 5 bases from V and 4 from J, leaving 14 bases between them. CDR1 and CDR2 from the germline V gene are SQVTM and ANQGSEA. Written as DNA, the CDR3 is TGCAGCGTTTGGGACCTAGGGGGCTATGGCTACACCTTC. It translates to CSVWDLGGYGYTF.

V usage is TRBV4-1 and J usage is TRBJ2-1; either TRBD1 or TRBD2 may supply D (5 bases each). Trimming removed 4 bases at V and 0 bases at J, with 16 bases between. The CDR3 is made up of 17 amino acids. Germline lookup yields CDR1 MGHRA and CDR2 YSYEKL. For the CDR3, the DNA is TGCGCCAGCAGCCCATACACGGGGACCTACTCCTACAATGAGCAGTTCTTC. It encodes CASSPYTGTYSYNEQFF.

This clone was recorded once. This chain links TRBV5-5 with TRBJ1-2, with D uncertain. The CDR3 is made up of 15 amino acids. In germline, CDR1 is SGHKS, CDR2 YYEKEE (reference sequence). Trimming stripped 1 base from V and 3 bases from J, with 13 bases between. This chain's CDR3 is CASSLTDPRDYGYTF. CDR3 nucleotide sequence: TGTGCCAGCAGCTTGACAGACCCACGGGACTATGGCTACACCTTC.

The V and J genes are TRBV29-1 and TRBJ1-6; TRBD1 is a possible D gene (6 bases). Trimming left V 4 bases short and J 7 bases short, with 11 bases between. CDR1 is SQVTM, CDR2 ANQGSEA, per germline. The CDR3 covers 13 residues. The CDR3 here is CSVGTGTNSPLHF. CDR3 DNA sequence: TGCAGCGTTGGCACAGGGACAAATTCACCCCTCCACTTT.

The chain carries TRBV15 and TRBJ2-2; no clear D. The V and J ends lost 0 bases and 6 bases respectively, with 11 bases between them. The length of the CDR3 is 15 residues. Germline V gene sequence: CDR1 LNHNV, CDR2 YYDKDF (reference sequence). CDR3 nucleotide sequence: TGTGCCACCAGCAGAGATAGGTTGGCGGCCGGGGAGCTGTTTTTT. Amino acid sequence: CATSRDRLAAGELFF.

The CDR3 region is CASSLDGQSTDTQYF. The CDR3 DNA reads TGTGCCAGCAGCTTGGACGGACAGTCCACAGATACGCAGTATTTT. The gene calls are TRBV5-5 and TRBJ2-3, with TRBD1 as a possible D gene (6 bases). Germline loops: CDR1 SGHKS, CDR2 YYEKEE (reference sequence). V was cut by 0 bases and J by 2 bases, with 10 bases left in between. CDR3 size: 15 residues. Full variable domain (remainder filled in from reference TRBV5-5 and TRBJ2-3): DAGVTQSPTHLIKTRGQQVTLRCSPISGHKSVSWYQQVLGQGPQFIFQYYEKEERGRGNFPDRFSARQFPNYSSELNVNALLLGDSALYLCASSLDGQSTDTQYFGPGTRLTVL.

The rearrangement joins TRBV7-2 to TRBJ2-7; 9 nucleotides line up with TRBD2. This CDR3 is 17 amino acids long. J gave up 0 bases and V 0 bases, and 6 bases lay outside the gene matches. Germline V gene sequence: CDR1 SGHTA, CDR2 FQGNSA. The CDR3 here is CASSLAVAGAASYEQYF. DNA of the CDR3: TGTGCCAGCAGCTTAGCCGTAGCGGGGGCCGCCTCCTACGAGCAGTACTTC. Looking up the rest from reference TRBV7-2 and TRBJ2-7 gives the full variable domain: GAGVSQSPSNKVTEKGKDVELRCDPISGHTALYWYRQSLGQGLEFLIYFQGNSAPDKSGLPSDRFSAERTGGSVSTLTIQRTQQEDSAVYLCASSLAVAGAASYEQYFGPGTRLTVT.

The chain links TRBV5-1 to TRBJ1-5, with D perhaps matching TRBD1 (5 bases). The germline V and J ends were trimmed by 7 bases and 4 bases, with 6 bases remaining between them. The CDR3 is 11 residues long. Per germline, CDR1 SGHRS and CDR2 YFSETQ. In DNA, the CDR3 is TGCGCCAGCGGGGGGAATCAGCCCCAGCATTTT. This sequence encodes CASGGNQPQHF.

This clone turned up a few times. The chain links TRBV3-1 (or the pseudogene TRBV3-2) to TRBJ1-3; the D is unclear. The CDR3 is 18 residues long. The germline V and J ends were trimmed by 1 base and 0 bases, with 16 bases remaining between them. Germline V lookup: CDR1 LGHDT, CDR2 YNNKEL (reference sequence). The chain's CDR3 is CASSQVKDPVYSGNTIYF. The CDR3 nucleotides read TGTGCCAGCAGCCAAGTGAAGGATCCAGTCTACTCTGGAAACACCATATATTTT.

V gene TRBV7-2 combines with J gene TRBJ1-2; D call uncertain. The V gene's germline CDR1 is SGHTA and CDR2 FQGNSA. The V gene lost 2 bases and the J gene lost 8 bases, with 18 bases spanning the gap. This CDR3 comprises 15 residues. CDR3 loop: CASSLLGTVQEGYTF. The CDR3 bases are TGTGCCAGCAGCTTATTGGGCACCGTTCAAGAGGGCTACACCTTC.